This passage covers 23 T cell receptor beta chains from one sample sequenced in a study of CD8+ T cells in alopecia areata. The treatment was: oral pan-JAK inhibitor, 5-10 mg twice daily. Reverse transcription of extracted RNA yielded cDNA, which provided the sequencing template. Method: immunoSEQ multiplex PCR; TCRdb's copy keeps in-frame clones and lacks some. The table records 100,000 to 150,000 clones, over 55% of them present only once. The sample here was CD4+ T cells sorted from blood, taken at week 4, from a patient treated with tofacitinib. Receptors were obtained from a human donor with alopecia areata.

The chain combines TRBV29-1 with TRBJ2-5; D is uncertain. Germline V gene lookup returns CDR1 SQVTM and CDR2 ANQGSEA. Trimming removed 6 bases at V and 1 base at J, with 9 bases between. The CDR3 is 12 residues long. CDR3 DNA: TGCAGCGTATCGGCGGCCCAAGAGACCCAGTACTTC. Its protein product is CSVSAAQETQYF.

The chain employs TRBV2 and TRBJ2-2; either TRBD1 or TRBD2 may supply D (5 bases each). There are 15 residues in the CDR3. Looked up from germline, CDR1 is SNHLY and CDR2 is FYNNEI. Trimming stripped 6 bases from V and 1 base from J, with 12 bases between. The CDR3, as DNA: TGTGCCAGCAGCTTTACGGGGCGGAACACCGGGGAGCTGTTTTTT. Amino acid sequence: CASSFTGRNTGELFF.

The sample holds one count of this clone. The V call is TRBV18, the J call TRBJ1-1; weak D call: TRBD1 (5 bases). Germline CDR1 KGHSH, CDR2 LQKENI. CDR3 length equals 14 residues. The ends were cut back, 3 bases at V and 5 bases at J, with 13 bases in the middle. CDR3 sequence (DNA): TGTGCCAGCTCACCCCAGGGTTTTGGGACTGAAGCTTTCTTT. Translated, it gives CASSPQGFGTEAFF.

This rearrangement joins TRBV30 to TRBJ2-1, with D tentatively TRBD2 (6 bases). Germline CDR1 and CDR2: GTSNPN and SVGIG (reference sequence). The CDR3 has 17 amino acids. V was shortened by 2 bases and J by 4 bases, with 21 bases between the two germline ends. This CDR3 reads CAWSQFRGGAAYNEQFF. DNA for the CDR3: TGTGCCTGGAGTCAATTTAGAGGCGGGGCCGCTTACAATGAGCAGTTCTTC.

The V and J genes are TRBV9 and TRBJ1-5; no clear D. The CDR3 length is 13 residues. Deletions cut 4 bases from V and 7 bases from J, with 12 bases between. Germline CDR1 SGDLS, CDR2 YYNGEE. The CDR3 sequence is CASSSSPGQPQHF. In nucleotides, the CDR3 is TGTGCCAGCAGCTCCTCCCCGGGGCAGCCCCAGCATTTT.

CDR3 in amino acids: CASSLRTGSSYEQYF. Written as DNA, the CDR3 is TGTGCCAGCAGCTTAAGGACAGGGAGCTCCTACGAGCAGTACTTC. The chain is built from TRBV7-2 and TRBJ2-7; 8 bases fit TRBD1. Per the germline V gene, CDR1 is SGHTA and CDR2 is FQGNSA. V lost 2 bases and J lost 0; bases outside the gene matches: 3. The CDR3 contains 15 residues.

The rearrangement links TRBV29-1 to TRBJ2-1; 9 positions match TRBD1. Germline V gives CDR1 SQVTM, CDR2 ANQGSEA. Germline trimming cut 7 bases from V and 8 bases from J; bases unmatched to any gene: 6. The CDR3 has 12 residues. The CDR3 sequence: CSGTGQGYEQFF. The CDR3, as DNA: TGCAGCGGGACGGGACAGGGCTATGAGCAGTTCTTC.

This clone has a handful of counts. The chain has TRBV5-4 and TRBJ2-7; a possible D gene is TRBD2 (6 bases). Germline V CDR1 and CDR2: SGHNT, YYREEE (reference sequence). Trimming pared 4 bases from V and 3 bases from J, leaving 11 bases between. This CDR3 is built from 13 residues. In nucleotides, the CDR3 is TGTGCCAGCAGCCCCGGCGGGGACTACGAGCAGTACTTC. It codes for CASSPGGDYEQYF.

The chain joins TRBV4-1 to TRBJ1-4; TRBD1 might be the D (6 bases). Germline CDR1 is MGHRA and CDR2 is YSYEKL. The CDR3 loop spans 15 amino acids. V was clipped by 3 bases and J by 7 bases, with 15 bases between them. CDR3 region: CASSHGGRDVEKLFF. The DNA of the CDR3 is TGCGCCAGCAGCCATGGGGGGCGGGACGTTGAAAAACTGTTTTTT.

The chain is built from TRBV7-9 and TRBJ1-5, with D unresolved. The CDR3 consists of 16 residues. With 5 bases removed from V and 0 bases from J, the gap between germline ends came to 14 bases. In germline, CDR1 is SEHNR, CDR2 FQNEAQ (reference sequence). The CDR3 spells CASSPSTGNSNQPQHF. The CDR3 DNA is TGTGCCAGCAGCCCCTCGACCGGGAATAGCAATCAGCCCCAGCATTTT.

The gene calls are TRBV11-2 and TRBJ2-3; D ambiguous. Germline V CDR1 and CDR2: SGHAT, FQNNGV. The CDR3 covers 14 residues. V shed 6 bases and J shed 2 bases, with 12 bases lying between them. CDR3 bases: TGTGCCAGCAGTTTCCCTAGTACCACAGATACGCAGTATTTT. It translates to CASSFPSTTDTQYF.

For this clone: The junction and the germline gene differ at one end; a read error may be behind it. The chain joins TRBV4-1 to TRBJ1-6; possibly TRBD1 for D (5 bases). The CDR3 contains 14 residues. Germline CDR1 is MGHRA and CDR2 is YSYEKL. The DNA for the CDR3 is TGCGTCAGCAGACCCTGGACAAAGAATTCACCCCTCCACTTT. Protein sequence: CVSRPWTKNSPLHF.

The genes are TRBV9 and TRBJ2-3; TRBD2 agrees at 8 bases. This CDR3 comprises 15 residues. The germline CDR1 and CDR2 sequences are SGDLS and YYNGEE. With V trimmed by 3 bases and J by 1 base, 4 bases remained unmatched. The CDR3 DNA is TGTGCCAGCAGCGCAAGCGGGGGTGGCACAGATACGCAGTATTTT. Translation gives CASSASGGGTDTQYF.

This clone was detected a few times. J is TRBJ1-5 and V is TRBV7-2; D perhaps matches TRBD1 (6 bases). Germline CDR1 SGHTA, CDR2 FQGNSA. Trimming pared 6 bases from V and 4 bases from J, leaving 13 bases between. This CDR3 comprises 14 residues. The CDR3 DNA reads as TGTGCCAGCAGTCATTCAGGGGTGAATCAGCCCCAGCATTTT. As protein: CASSHSGVNQPQHF.

The V gene is TRBV4-2, the J gene TRBJ2-7; a possible D gene is TRBD2 (5 bases). The CDR3 contains 16 residues. CDR1 and CDR2 (germline): LGHNA, YNFKEQ. Trimming took 1 base from V and 3 from J, leaving 16 bases between them. Here the CDR3 DNA reads TGTGCCAGCAGCCAAGCAGTCAAATCTGGAGGCTACGAGCAGTACTTC. Translating it yields CASSQAVKSGGYEQYF.

The chain links TRBV29-1 to TRBJ1-6; TRBD1 matches at 7 bases. The V gene's germline CDR1 is SQVTM and CDR2 ANQGSEA. This CDR3 is built from 13 residues. The trim removed 7 bases at V and 10 bases at J, leaving 10 bases unmatched. The CDR3 protein is CSAETGPGSPLHF. The CDR3 DNA reads as TGCAGCGCTGAGACAGGGCCTGGGTCACCCCTCCACTTT. Drawing the rest from reference TRBV29-1 and TRBJ1-6, the complete variable domain is SAVISQKPSRDICQRGTSLTIQCQVDSQVTMMFWYRQQPGQSLTLIATANQGSEATYESGFVIDKFPISRPNLTFSTLTVSNMSPEDSSIYLCSAETGPGSPLHFGNGTRLTVT.

The chain uses TRBV5-1 and TRBJ2-7, with 10 bases lining up with TRBD1. The ends lost 5 bases at V and 4 bases at J; junction bases unmatched: 6. CDR3 size: 14 residues. Germline assignment: CDR1 SGHRS and CDR2 YFSETQ. CDR3 sequence reads: CASRGRTGGYEQYF. Here the CDR3 DNA reads TGCGCCAGCAGGGGCAGGACAGGGGGATACGAGCAGTACTTC.

The rearrangement joins TRBV7-9 to TRBJ2-3, with 8 bases fitting TRBD2. The CDR3 is 15 residues long. Germline values: CDR1 SEHNR, CDR2 FQNEAQ (reference sequence). J was trimmed by 0 bases and V by 5 bases; bases with no gene match: 4. This CDR3 reads CASSPLAASTDTQYF. CDR3 DNA sequence: TGTGCCAGCAGCCCACTAGCGGCTAGCACAGATACGCAGTATTTT.

This clone was found a few times. This chain connects TRBV28 to TRBJ1-1; tentatively, D is TRBD1 (5 bases). Trimming removed 2 bases at V and 1 base at J, with 11 bases between. The CDR3 runs to 15 residues. Per the germline V gene, CDR1 is MDHEN and CDR2 is SYDVKM. CDR3 loop: CASSLVGGTNTEAFF. In nucleotides, the CDR3 is TGTGCCAGCAGTTTAGTGGGAGGGACGAACACTGAAGCTTTCTTT.

The chain joins TRBV4-1 to TRBJ2-7, with 10 bases matching TRBD1. The V gene's germline CDR1 is MGHRA and CDR2 YSYEKL. This CDR3 region has 17 residues. V lost 8 bases and J lost 3; bases outside the gene matches: 16. CDR3: CASRISHSGTGDYEQYF. For the CDR3, the DNA is TGCGCCAGCCGAATATCTCACTCAGGGACAGGGGACTACGAGCAGTACTTC.

This clone was counted between two and nine times. CDR3 region: CAWSRRLARRKETQYF. CDR3 bases: TGTGCCTGGAGTCGCCGACTAGCGCGGAGAAAAGAGACCCAGTACTTC. V is TRBV30 and J is TRBJ2-5, with 8 bases lining up with TRBD2. Germline CDR1 reads GTSNPN; CDR2 reads SVGIG (reference sequence). The V segment lost 2 bases and the J segment 3 bases; nucleotides outside the gene matches: 11. This CDR3 contains 16 residues.

Only a few counts were recorded for this clone. This chain links TRBV6-6 with TRBJ2-7; 8 bases are a match to TRBD1. Germline CDR1 MNHNY, CDR2 SVGAGI (reference sequence). V shed 5 bases and J 9 bases; nucleotides not matched to a gene: 15. The length of the CDR3 is 15 residues. This CDR3 reads CASSPRGQAGMRQYF. The CDR3 nucleotides read TGTGCCAGCAGTCCACGGGGACAGGCAGGAATGAGGCAGTACTTC.

The V and J genes are TRBV28 and TRBJ1-2; D not certain. In germline, CDR1 is MDHEN, CDR2 SYDVKM. The CDR3 length is 12 residues. V was cut by 2 bases and J by 4 bases, with 5 bases left in between. The CDR3 protein is CASSLQTYGYTF. The CDR3 DNA is TGTGCCAGCAGTTTACAGACCTATGGCTACACCTTC.